The sequence of this T cell receptor beta chain was determined in a study of OX40 agonist ivuxolimab in advanced cancers. Study conclusions and caveats: No antigen was identified for the clonally expanded peripheral T cells.

As regards this clone: What it binds is not known.

On cycle 4 day 1 and cycle 7 day 1, as well as at baseline, blood was sampled. Trimming removed 2 bases at V and 10 bases at J, with 15 bases between. CDR3 length: 15 amino acids. In germline, CDR1 is KGHSH, CDR2 LQKENI. Profiling relied on immunoSEQ multiplex PCR, and the TCRdb table lists in-frame clones only, not all of them. The sample includes some 80,000 clones, 70% to 85% of them seen just once. The source is an adult with an advanced solid tumor such as melanoma, head and neck, liver or kidney cancer. Sequencing was performed on CD4+ or CD8+ T cells sorted from blood, taken in a trial of the OX40 agonist ivuxolimab. V usage is TRBV18 and J usage is TRBJ1-6, with TRBD1 as a possible D gene (5 bases). CDR3 in DNA: TGTGCCAGCTCACCATCCGGACAACGAGGATCACCCCTCCACTTT. Protein sequence: CASSPSGQRGSPLHF. Looking up the rest from reference TRBV18 and TRBJ1-6 gives the full variable domain: NAGVMQNPRHLVRRRGQEARLRCSPMKGHSHVYWYRQLPEEGLKFMVYLQKENIIDESGMPKERFSAEFPKEGPSILRIQQVVRGDSAAYFCASSPSGQRGSPLHFGNGTRLTVT.